Presented here are 2 T cell receptor beta chains from one specimen sequenced in a study of T cells in Graves' hyperthyroidism and ophthalmopathy. TCR beta CDR3 sequences were amplified from RNA transcripts. TCR CDR3 regions were first amplified by RT-PCR with HTBI primers. In TCRdb, the multiplex PCR reads were re-called with MiXCR into one record per CDR3 protein. The data contain a few hundred thousand distinct CDR3 sequences, roughly 20% of them seen just once; the ten biggest clones take up roughly 49%. Sequenced sample: blood. These receptors originate from a woman aged 45-65 years with Graves' hyperthyroidism.

This clonotype has more than one count but fewer than ten. The V and J genes are TRBV7-9 and TRBJ1-6; D remains ambiguous. The V gene's germline CDR1 is SEHNR and CDR2 FQNEAQ (reference sequence). The CDR3 spans 15 residues. Trimming stripped 1 base from V and 5 bases from J, with 9 bases between. The CDR3 reads CASSLGQANNSPLHF. The CDR3 DNA reads as TGTGCCAGCAGCTTAGGGCAGGCGAATAATTCACCCCTCCACTTT.

The V gene is TRBV5-6, the J gene TRBJ2-7; 9 bases fit TRBD2. The junction had 3 bases not matched to a gene; V was cut back by 0 bases and J by 2 bases. The CDR3 consists of 15 residues. Germline loops: CDR1 SGHDT, CDR2 YYEEEE. The CDR3 DNA follows: TGTGCCAGCAGCTTGGGGACTAGCGACCCCTACGAGCAGTACGTC. Encoded protein: CASSLGTSDPYEQYV.